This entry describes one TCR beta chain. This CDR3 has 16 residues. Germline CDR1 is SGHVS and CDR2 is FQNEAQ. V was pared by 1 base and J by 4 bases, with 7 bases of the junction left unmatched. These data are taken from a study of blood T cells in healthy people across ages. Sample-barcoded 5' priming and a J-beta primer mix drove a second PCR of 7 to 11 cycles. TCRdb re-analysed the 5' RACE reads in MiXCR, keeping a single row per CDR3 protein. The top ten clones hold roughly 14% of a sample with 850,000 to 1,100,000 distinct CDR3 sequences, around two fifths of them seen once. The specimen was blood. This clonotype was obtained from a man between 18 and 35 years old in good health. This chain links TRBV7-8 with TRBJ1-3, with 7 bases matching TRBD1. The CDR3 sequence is CASSLVIRGYGNTIYF. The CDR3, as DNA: TGTGCCAGCAGCTTAGTGATCAGGGGGTACGGAAACACCATATATTTT. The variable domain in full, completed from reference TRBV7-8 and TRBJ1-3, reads GAGVSQSPRYKVAKRGQDVALRCDPISGHVSLFWYQQALGQGPEFLTYFQNEAQLDKSGLPSDRFFAERPEGSVSTLKIQRTQQEDSAVYLCASSLVIRGYGNTIYFGEGSWLTVV.